One sample yielded the 22 T cell receptor beta chains listed below, sequenced in a study of cytomegalovirus exposure and HLA in healthy donors. PCR was performed using 60 Vbeta and 13 Jbeta primers. Only in-frame clones appear in the TCRdb table, and some are missing; sequencing was by immunoSEQ multiplex PCR. The table shows around 110,000 clones, with approximately 74% occurring only once. Material: PBMCs. The source is a woman between 40 and 50 years old in good health and CMV-seropositive.

The chain recombines TRBV28 with TRBJ1-1; 7 nucleotides agree with TRBD1. This CDR3 has 12 amino acids. CDR1 and CDR2 (germline): MDHEN, SYDVKM. V lost 4 bases, J lost 11 bases, and 7 bases stayed unmatched. The CDR3 region is CASSSPGQTAFF. CDR3 DNA: TGTGCCAGCAGTTCACCGGGACAGACGGCTTTCTTT.

This chain uses TRBV5-4 with TRBJ1-6; D gene uncertain. The CDR3 is 16 amino acids. CDR1 is SGHNT and CDR2 is YYREEE in the germline V gene (reference sequence). Trimming cost V 2 bases and J 0 bases, with 9 bases left between them. DNA of the CDR3: TGTGCCAGCAGCTTCGAACAAAGCTCCTATAATTCACCCCTCCACTTT. It encodes CASSFEQSSYNSPLHF.

This clone showed up just a few times. The chain is built from TRBV5-6 and TRBJ2-1, with 8 nucleotides matching TRBD1. Trimming took 4 bases from V and 0 from J; bases not matched to a gene: 9. The CDR3 has 17 amino acids. Per germline, CDR1 SGHDT and CDR2 YYEEEE. The CDR3 is CASSTGTGDYSYNEQFF. The CDR3 nucleotides read TGTGCCAGCAGCACAGGGACAGGAGACTACTCCTACAATGAGCAGTTCTTC.

This clone was counted between two and nine times. This sequence joins TRBV7-9 and TRBJ2-3; 8 bases align to TRBD1. This CDR3 comprises 14 residues. In germline, CDR1 is SEHNR, CDR2 FQNEAQ (reference sequence). The ends lost 6 bases at V and 3 bases at J; junction bases unmatched: 5. The CDR3 bases are TGTGCCAGCAGTGGCAGGGGGCAAACAGATACGCAGTATTTT. Its protein is CASSGRGQTDTQYF. The full variable domain, its missing parts supplied by reference TRBV7-9 and TRBJ2-3, is DTGVSQNPRHKITKRGQNVTFRCDPISEHNRLYWYRQTLGQGPEFLTYFQNEAQLEKSRLLSDRFSAERPKGSFSTLEIQRTEQGDSAMYLCASSGRGQTDTQYFGPGTRLTVL.

J is TRBJ2-7 and V is TRBV5-6; a possible D gene is TRBD2 (5 bases). The CDR3 contains 16 residues. V lost 0 bases, J lost 4 bases, and 17 bases lay in between. The V gene's germline CDR1 is SGHDT and CDR2 YYEEEE. In DNA form, the CDR3 reads TGTGCCAGCAGCTTGGCGGGGTTGGGAATAGGGTACGAGCAGTACTTC. This translates into CASSLAGLGIGYEQYF.

The chain employs TRBV5-1 and TRBJ1-3; 9 bases map to TRBD1. After removal of 0 bases from V and 3 bases from J, the junction contained 7 bases not matched to a gene. The CDR3 sequence is 17 residues long. The germline V gene has CDR1 SGHRS and CDR2 YFSETQ. The CDR3 DNA is TGCGCCAGCAGCTTGGCTCCGACAGGGGGTGGTGGAAACACCATATATTTT. Translating gives CASSLAPTGGGGNTIYF.

The chain carries TRBV19 and TRBJ2-7, with D maybe TRBD1 (6 bases). The CDR3 totals 14 residues. V lost 9 bases to trimming and J lost 3 bases, with 18 bases between them. CDR1 and CDR2 (germline): LNHDA, SQIVND (reference sequence). This chain's CDR3 is CASRKQDSLYEQYF. The CDR3 coding sequence is TGTGCCAGCCGGAAACAGGACAGCCTCTACGAGCAGTACTTC.

This chain joins TRBV2 and TRBJ2-3; weak D call: TRBD2 (6 bases). V lost 3 bases, J lost 5 bases, and 12 bases lay in between. The CDR3 has 14 amino acids. Germline V CDR1 and CDR2: SNHLY, FYNNEI. This chain's CDR3 is CASSEGGTGDTQYF. As DNA, the CDR3 is TGTGCCAGCAGTGAGGGAGGAACGGGAGATACGCAGTATTTT.

The chain links TRBV5-1 to TRBJ2-5; 12 nucleotides match TRBD2. From germline, CDR1 is SGHRS and CDR2 YFSETQ. The length of the CDR3 is 14 residues. Losses at the gene ends were 3 bases for V and 5 bases for J; bases not matched to a gene: 2. CDR3 loop: CASSSSGGAETQYF. The CDR3 nucleotides are TGCGCCAGCAGCTCTAGCGGGGGGGCCGAGACCCAGTACTTC.

This clone occurred a few times. The chain carries TRBV19 and TRBJ1-1, with 8 bases fitting TRBD1. The CDR3 is 16 amino acids. After removal of 1 base from V and 2 bases from J, the junction contained 6 bases not matched to a gene. CDR1 is LNHDA, CDR2 SQIVND, per germline (reference sequence). CDR3 loop: CASSIGPGQGNTEAFF. The CDR3 nucleotides are TGTGCCAGTAGTATAGGCCCCGGACAGGGAAACACTGAAGCTTTCTTT.

This rearrangement joins TRBV18 to TRBJ2-7, with 7 positions matching TRBD1. Germline assignment: CDR1 KGHSH and CDR2 LQKENI. V shed 2 bases and J 2 bases; nucleotides not matched to a gene: 12. The CDR3 contains 17 residues. The CDR3 DNA follows: TGTGCCAGCTCACCATCAACGACAGGGTCCTATCCCTACGAGCAGTACTTC. As protein: CASSPSTTGSYPYEQYF.

This clone was recorded once. The V gene is TRBV6-1, the J gene TRBJ1-5; TRBD1 matches 10 bases. The CDR3 length is 15 residues. Trimming at V came to 6 bases and at J to 5 bases, leaving 7 bases not matched to a gene. Germline CDR1 is MNHNS and CDR2 is SASEGT. DNA for the CDR3: TGTGCCAGCAGCAAACACGGGACAGGGGATCAGCCCCAGCATTTT. This translates into CASSKHGTGDQPQHF.

The J gene is TRBJ1-1, the V gene TRBV7-2; the D gene is possibly TRBD1 (5 bases). The CDR3 is made up of 16 amino acids. The V gene's germline CDR1 is SGHTA and CDR2 FQGNSA. V was trimmed by 1 base and J by 1 base, leaving 13 bases between them. CDR3 loop: CASSLVGGGRNTEAFF. The CDR3 region has the DNA TGTGCCAGCAGCTTAGTAGGCGGGGGTCGGAACACTGAAGCTTTCTTT. The variable domain in full, completed from reference TRBV7-2 and TRBJ1-1, reads GAGVSQSPSNKVTEKGKDVELRCDPISGHTALYWYRQSLGQGLEFLIYFQGNSAPDKSGLPSDRFSAERTGGSVSTLTIQRTQQEDSAVYLCASSLVGGGRNTEAFFGQGTRLTVV.

This clone was seen once. The chain employs TRBV5-1 and TRBJ1-1; 8 bases line up with TRBD1. J was trimmed by 0 bases and V by 5 bases; bases with no gene match: 6. The CDR3 runs 15 residues. Germline loops: CDR1 SGHRS, CDR2 YFSETQ. Written as DNA, the CDR3 is TGCGCCAGCAGGCCTGGACAGGGTTTGAACACTGAAGCTTTCTTT. Amino acid sequence: CASRPGQGLNTEAFF.

The chain couples TRBV10-2 to TRBJ1-5, with D perhaps TRBD1 (5 bases). The CDR3 is made up of 14 amino acids. The V end was cut by 3 bases, the J end by 7 bases, with 13 bases between. The germline V gene has CDR1 WSHSY and CDR2 SAAADI. CDR3 nucleotides: TGCGCCAGCAGTGACAGGGCCCCTTGGCAGCCCCAGCATTTT. The encoded protein is CASSDRAPWQPQHF.

This chain uses TRBV18 with TRBJ2-5; 9 bases align to TRBD1. This CDR3 is 15 amino acids long. V dropped 3 bases and J dropped 5; count of bases not matched to a gene: 7. Per the germline V gene, CDR1 is KGHSH and CDR2 is LQKENI. The CDR3 nucleotides read TGTGCCAGCTCACCCAGGACAGGGGCGACGGAGACCCAGTACTTC. It is translated as CASSPRTGATETQYF.

The gene calls are TRBV9 and TRBJ1-5; D may be TRBD1 (5 bases). Germline V lookup: CDR1 SGDLS, CDR2 YYNGEE. Deletions cut 4 bases from V and 3 bases from J, with 8 bases between. The CDR3 length is 13 residues. The DNA of the CDR3 is TGTGCCAGCAGCCCGACAGACAATCAGCCCCAGCATTTT. Translated, it gives CASSPTDNQPQHF.

V usage is TRBV7-6 and J usage is TRBJ2-7, with unresolved D. The CDR3 is 13 amino acids. V was pared by 3 bases and J by 2 bases, with 8 bases between. Germline CDR1 SGHVS, CDR2 FNYEAQ. Written as DNA, the CDR3 is TGTGCCAGCAGCTTGCAGACTGCCTACGAGCAGTACTTC. Its protein product is CASSLQTAYEQYF.

A few counts support this clone. The chain is built from TRBV9 and TRBJ1-2, with a weak D call TRBD1 (6 bases). Trimming shortened V by 1 base and J by 5 bases, and 15 bases separated the two germline ends. The CDR3 has 15 amino acids. Germline lookup yields CDR1 SGDLS and CDR2 YYNGEE. CDR3 bases: TGTGCCAGCAGCGTACGACAGGACCCAGTTTATGGCTACACCTTC. It specifies CASSVRQDPVYGYTF.

This chain connects TRBV19 to TRBJ1-2; 10 nucleotides line up with TRBD1. The CDR3 contains 15 residues. V was pared by 4 bases and J by 2 bases, with 4 bases of the junction left unmatched. CDR1 LNHDA and CDR2 SQIVND come from the germline V gene (reference sequence). CDR3 protein: CASSTPGQGNYGYTF. The CDR3 DNA reads as TGTGCCAGTAGTACTCCGGGACAGGGGAACTATGGCTACACCTTC.

A few counts support this clone. V usage is TRBV27 and J usage is TRBJ1-2; 7 bases are shared with TRBD1. The V gene end was trimmed by 5 bases and the J gene end by 6 bases; junction bases not matched to a gene: 9. Looked up from germline, CDR1 is MNHEY and CDR2 is SMNVEV (reference sequence). The CDR3 runs 14 residues. CDR3 DNA sequence: TGTGCCAGCAGTGGGCTACAGGGGCACGATGGCTACACCTTC. Encoded protein: CASSGLQGHDGYTF.

This clone occurred a few times. The rearrangement links TRBV21-1 to TRBJ1-1; no check of the table's D call, TRBD1, against the DNA was made. TRBV21-1 is described as a pseudogene. The CDR3 is 14 amino acids. CDR3 sequence: CASRIQGLKTEAFF. In DNA, the CDR3 is TGTGCCAGCAGGATACAGGGGTTGAAGACTGAAGCTTTCTTT.